These T cell receptor beta chains were read from a single sample in a study of low-dose radiotherapy and immunotherapy resistance in tumors. TCRdb itself ran the reads through MiXCR, one entry per CDR3 protein. Found here are more than 90,000 distinct CDR3 sequences, 20% to 25% of them singletons; the top ten hold about 4%. Sample: PBMCs, taken after low-dose radiotherapy plus immunotherapy. These receptors were obtained from a male donor with prostate cancer. Both conserved end residues are part of each CDR3. Fields, in order: J gene, D gene, V gene, clone size, CDR3 protein. A D gene is named only where the DNA matches it firmly. A clone size is listed for some rows: how often the clone was seen (once, few, many), or a class if it is expanded.

>TRBJ1-2|TRBD1|TRBV7-8|many
CASSLQGTGLVAF
>TRBJ2-7|TRBD2|TRBV6-2/TRBV6-3|many
CASSREATHTYEQYF
>TRBJ2-3|NA|TRBV11-2|many
CASSRAGTLTDTQYF
>TRBJ2-3|TRBD2|TRBV29-1|many
CSVGSGLRTDTQYF
>TRBJ2-3|TRBD1|TRBV10-2|NA
CASRAGTGHFSTDTQYF
>TRBJ2-7|NA|TRBV7-9|NA
CASSFRGDNEQYF
>TRBJ2-3|TRBD1|TRBV24-1|few
CATSDHPRDRGTDTQYF
>TRBJ1-4|NA|TRBV11-2|many
CASSQLGREGEKLFF
>TRBJ2-5|NA|TRBV6-2/TRBV6-3|many
CASSSPGEGQETQYF
>TRBJ2-3|NA|TRBV7-2|NA
CASSRGTVRIDTQYF
>TRBJ1-4|NA|TRBV19|many
CASSMMKGLYNEKLFF
>TRBJ2-1|NA|TRBV12-3/TRBV12-4|many
CASSPQGDEQFF
>TRBJ1-2|NA|TRBV1|many
CTSSQDGQLDYGYTF
>TRBJ2-3|TRBD2|TRBV6-4|NA
CASSDGTSGGDYTQYF
>TRBJ1-4|NA|TRBV6-5|many
CASSEFAARTVNEKLFF
>TRBJ1-1|TRBD1|TRBV4-1|few
CASSPGQGLTEAFF
>TRBJ1-1|TRBD1|TRBV7-6|many
CASSGQGTNTEAFF
>TRBJ1-1|NA|TRBV6-6|many
CASSSQGTNTEAFF
>TRBJ1-1|NA|TRBV2|NA
CASSDGRGGTEAFF
>TRBJ1-2|NA|TRBV28|NA
CASSWTSDYGYTF